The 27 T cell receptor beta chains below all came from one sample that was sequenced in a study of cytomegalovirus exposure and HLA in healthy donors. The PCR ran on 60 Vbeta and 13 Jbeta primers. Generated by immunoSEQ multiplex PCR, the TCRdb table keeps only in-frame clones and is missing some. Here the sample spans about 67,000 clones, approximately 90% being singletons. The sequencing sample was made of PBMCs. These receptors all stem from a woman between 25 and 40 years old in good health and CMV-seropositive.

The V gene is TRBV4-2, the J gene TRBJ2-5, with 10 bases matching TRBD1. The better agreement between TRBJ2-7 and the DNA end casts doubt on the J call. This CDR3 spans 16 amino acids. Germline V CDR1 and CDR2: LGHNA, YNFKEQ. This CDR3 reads CASSQAVGTGDAEQYF. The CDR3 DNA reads TGTGCCAGCAGCCAAGCGGTGGGGACAGGGGACGCCGAGCAGTACTTC.

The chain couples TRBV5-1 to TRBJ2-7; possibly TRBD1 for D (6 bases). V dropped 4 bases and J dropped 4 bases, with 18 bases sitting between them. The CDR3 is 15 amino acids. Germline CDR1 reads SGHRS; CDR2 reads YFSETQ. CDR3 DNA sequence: TGCGCCAGCAGCAACTACGGGACATTTGTTTACGAGCAGTACTTC. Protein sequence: CASSNYGTFVYEQYF.

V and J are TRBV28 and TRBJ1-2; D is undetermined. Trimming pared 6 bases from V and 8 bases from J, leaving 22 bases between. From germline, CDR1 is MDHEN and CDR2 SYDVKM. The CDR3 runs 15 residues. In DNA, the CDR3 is TGTGCCAGCAGCCCTGGACGTCCGGGAATGCGGGGCTACACCTTC. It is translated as CASSPGRPGMRGYTF.

CDR3 DNA sequence: TGTGCCAGCAGCACAGGACAGGCGAAGGCGGATGAGCAGTTCTTC. Translating it yields CASSTGQAKADEQFF. This chain links TRBV7-9 with TRBJ2-1, with 7 bases aligning to TRBD1. The germline gives CDR1 SEHNR, CDR2 FQNEAQ (reference sequence). The CDR3 has 15 amino acids. V was pared by 5 bases and J by 8 bases, with 12 bases of the junction left unmatched.

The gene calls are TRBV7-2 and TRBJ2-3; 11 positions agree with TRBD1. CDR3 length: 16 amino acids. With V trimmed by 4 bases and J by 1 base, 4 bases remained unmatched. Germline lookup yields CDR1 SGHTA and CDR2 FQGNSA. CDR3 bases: TGTGCCAGCAGCTCCCCGGGACAGGGGGGCACAGATACGCAGTATTTT. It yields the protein CASSSPGQGGTDTQYF.

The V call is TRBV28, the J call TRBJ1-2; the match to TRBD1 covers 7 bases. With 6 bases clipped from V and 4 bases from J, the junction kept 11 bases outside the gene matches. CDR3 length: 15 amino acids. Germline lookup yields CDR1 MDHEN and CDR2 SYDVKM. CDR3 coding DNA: TGTGCCAGCAGCGTCGCGGGGACAGATAGCTATGGCTACACCTTC. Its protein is CASSVAGTDSYGYTF.

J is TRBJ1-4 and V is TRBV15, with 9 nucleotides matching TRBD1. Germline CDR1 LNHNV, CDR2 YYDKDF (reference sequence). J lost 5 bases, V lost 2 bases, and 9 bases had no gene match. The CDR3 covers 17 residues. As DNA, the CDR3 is TGTGCCACCAGCAGACCCCCCCGGGGACAGGGCAATGAAAAACTGTTTTTT. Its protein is CATSRPPRGQGNEKLFF. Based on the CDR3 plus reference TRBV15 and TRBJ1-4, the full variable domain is DAMVIQNPRYQVTQFGKPVTLSCSQTLNHNVMYWYQQKSSQAPKLLFHYYDKDFNNEADTPDNFQSRRPNTSFCFLDIRSPGLGDTAMYLCATSRPPRGQGNEKLFFGSGTQLSVL.

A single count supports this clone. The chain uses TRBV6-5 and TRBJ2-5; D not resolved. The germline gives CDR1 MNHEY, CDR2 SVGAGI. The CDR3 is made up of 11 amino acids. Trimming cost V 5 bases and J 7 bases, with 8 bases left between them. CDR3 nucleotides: TGTGCCAGCAGTAATTCCGTGACCCAGTACTTC. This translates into CASSNSVTQYF.

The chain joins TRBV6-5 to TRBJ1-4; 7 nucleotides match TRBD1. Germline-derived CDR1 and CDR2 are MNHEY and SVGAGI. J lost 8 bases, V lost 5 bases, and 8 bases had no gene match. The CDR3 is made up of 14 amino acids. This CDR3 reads CASSDLDRDEKLFF. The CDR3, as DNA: TGTGCCAGCAGTGATCTTGACAGGGACGAAAAACTGTTTTTT.

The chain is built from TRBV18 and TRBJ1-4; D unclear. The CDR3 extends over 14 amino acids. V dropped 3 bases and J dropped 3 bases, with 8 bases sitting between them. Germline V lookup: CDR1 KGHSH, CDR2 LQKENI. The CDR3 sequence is CASSPARSNEKLFF. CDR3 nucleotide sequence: TGTGCCAGCTCACCGGCGCGGTCTAATGAAAAACTGTTTTTT.

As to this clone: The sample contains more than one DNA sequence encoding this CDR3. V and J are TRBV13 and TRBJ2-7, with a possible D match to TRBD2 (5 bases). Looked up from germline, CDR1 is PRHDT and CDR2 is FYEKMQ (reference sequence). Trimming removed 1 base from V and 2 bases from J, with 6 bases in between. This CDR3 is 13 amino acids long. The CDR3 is CASSLAGTYEQYF. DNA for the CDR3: TGTGCCAGCAGCTTAGCGGGAACCTACGAGCAGTACTTC.

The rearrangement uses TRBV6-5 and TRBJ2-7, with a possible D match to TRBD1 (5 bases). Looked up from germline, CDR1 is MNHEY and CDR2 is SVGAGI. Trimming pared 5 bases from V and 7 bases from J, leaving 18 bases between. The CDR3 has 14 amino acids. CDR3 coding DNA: TGTGCCAGCAGTGAAGTCCAGGGAAGGAATGAGCAGTACTTC. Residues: CASSEVQGRNEQYF.

The DNA of the CDR3 is TGTGCCAGTAGCGACCCGGGGGACAGGTTCTACGAGCAGTACTTC. It encodes CASSDPGDRFYEQYF. The rearrangement uses TRBV19 and TRBJ2-7; 8 bases map to TRBD1. Trimming removed 6 bases from V and 3 bases from J; junction bases left unmatched: 10. Germline V gene data show CDR1 as LNHDA and CDR2 as SQIVND (reference sequence). This CDR3 is built from 15 residues.

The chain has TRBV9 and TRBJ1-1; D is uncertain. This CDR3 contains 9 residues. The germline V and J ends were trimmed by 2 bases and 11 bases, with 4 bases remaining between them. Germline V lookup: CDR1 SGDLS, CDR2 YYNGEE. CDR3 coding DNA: TGTGCCAGCAGCGTTCCGGCTTTCTTT. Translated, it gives CASSVPAFF.

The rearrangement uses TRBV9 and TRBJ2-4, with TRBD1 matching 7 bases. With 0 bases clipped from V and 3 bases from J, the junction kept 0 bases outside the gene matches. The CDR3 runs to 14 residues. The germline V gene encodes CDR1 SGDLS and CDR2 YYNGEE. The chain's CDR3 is CASSVDRGKNIQYF. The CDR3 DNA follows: TGTGCCAGCAGCGTAGACAGGGGCAAAAACATTCAGTACTTC.

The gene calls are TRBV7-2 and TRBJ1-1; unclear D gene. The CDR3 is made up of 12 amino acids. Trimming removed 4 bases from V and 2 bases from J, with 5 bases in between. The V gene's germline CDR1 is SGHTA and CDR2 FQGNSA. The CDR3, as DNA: TGTGCCAGCAGCTATACTAACACTGAAGCTTTCTTT. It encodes CASSYTNTEAFF.

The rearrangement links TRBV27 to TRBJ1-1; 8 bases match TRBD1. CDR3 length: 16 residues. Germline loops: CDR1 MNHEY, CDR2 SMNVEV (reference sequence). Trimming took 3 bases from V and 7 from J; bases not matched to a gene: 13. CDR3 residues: CASSFEMDRAGGEAFF. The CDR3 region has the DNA TGTGCCAGCAGTTTTGAGATGGACAGGGCCGGAGGTGAAGCTTTCTTT.

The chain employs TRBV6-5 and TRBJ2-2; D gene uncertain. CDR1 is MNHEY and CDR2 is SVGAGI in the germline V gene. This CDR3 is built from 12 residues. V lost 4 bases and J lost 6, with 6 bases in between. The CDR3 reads CASSSLPGELFF. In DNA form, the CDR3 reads TGTGCCAGCAGTTCCCTCCCCGGGGAGCTGTTTTTT.

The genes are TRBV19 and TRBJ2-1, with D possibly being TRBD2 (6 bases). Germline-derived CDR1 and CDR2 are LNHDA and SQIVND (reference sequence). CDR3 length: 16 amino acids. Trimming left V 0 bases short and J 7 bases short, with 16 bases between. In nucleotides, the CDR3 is TGTGCCAGTAGTATAGATTGGTTTCGGGAGCGGAATGAGCAGTTCTTC. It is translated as CASSIDWFRERNEQFF. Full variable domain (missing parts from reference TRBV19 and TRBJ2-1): DGGITQSPKYLFRKEGQNVTLSCEQNLNHDAMYWYRQDPGQGLRLIYYSQIVNDFQKGDIAEGYSVSREKKESFPLTVTSAQKNPTAFYLCASSIDWFRERNEQFFGPGTRLTVL.

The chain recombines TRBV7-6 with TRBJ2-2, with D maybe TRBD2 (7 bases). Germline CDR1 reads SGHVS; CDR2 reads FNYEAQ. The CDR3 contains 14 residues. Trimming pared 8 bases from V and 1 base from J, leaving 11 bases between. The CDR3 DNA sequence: TGTGCCAGCGGGGGGGCGTTGAACACCGGGGAGCTGTTTTTT. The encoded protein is CASGGALNTGELFF.

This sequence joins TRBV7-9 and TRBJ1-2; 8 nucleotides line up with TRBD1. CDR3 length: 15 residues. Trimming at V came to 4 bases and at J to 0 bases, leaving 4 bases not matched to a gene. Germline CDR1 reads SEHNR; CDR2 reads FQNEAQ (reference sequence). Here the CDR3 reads CASSSGQAPNYGYTF. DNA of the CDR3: TGTGCCAGCAGCTCGGGACAGGCCCCTAACTATGGCTACACCTTC.

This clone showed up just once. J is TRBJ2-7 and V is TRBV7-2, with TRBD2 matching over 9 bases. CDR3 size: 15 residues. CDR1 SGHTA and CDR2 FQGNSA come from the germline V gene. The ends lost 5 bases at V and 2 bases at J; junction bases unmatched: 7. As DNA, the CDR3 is TGTGCCAGCAGCCTTAGCGGGGGTAACACCTACGAGCAGTACTTC. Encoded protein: CASSLSGGNTYEQYF.

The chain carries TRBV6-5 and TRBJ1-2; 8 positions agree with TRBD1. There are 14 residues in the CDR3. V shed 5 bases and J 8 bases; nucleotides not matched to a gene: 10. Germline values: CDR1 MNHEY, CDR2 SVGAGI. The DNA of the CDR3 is TGTGCCAGCAGTCCCCGGACAGGGATAGGGGGCTACACCTTC. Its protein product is CASSPRTGIGGYTF.

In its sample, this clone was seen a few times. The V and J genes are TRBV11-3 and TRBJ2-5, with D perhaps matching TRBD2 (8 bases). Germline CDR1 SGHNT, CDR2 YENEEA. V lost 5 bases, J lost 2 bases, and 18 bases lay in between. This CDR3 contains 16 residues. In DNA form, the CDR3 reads TGTGCCAGCAGCCCGGGGGGGTGGGACAGACAAGAGACCCAGTACTTC. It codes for CASSPGGWDRQETQYF.

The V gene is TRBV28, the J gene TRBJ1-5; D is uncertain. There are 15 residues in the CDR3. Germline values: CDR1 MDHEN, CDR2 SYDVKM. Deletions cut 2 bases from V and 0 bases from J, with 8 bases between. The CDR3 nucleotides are TGTGCCAGCAGTTTAGGAGAATATAGCAATCAGCCCCAGCATTTT. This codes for CASSLGEYSNQPQHF.

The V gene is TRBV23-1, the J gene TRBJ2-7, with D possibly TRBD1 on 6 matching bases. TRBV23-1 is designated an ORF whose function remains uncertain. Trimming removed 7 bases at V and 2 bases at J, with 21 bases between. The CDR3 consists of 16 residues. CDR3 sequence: CASKDGQLNITYEQYF. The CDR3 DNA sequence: TGCGCCAGCAAGGACGGACAGTTAAACATTACCTACGAGCAGTACTTC.

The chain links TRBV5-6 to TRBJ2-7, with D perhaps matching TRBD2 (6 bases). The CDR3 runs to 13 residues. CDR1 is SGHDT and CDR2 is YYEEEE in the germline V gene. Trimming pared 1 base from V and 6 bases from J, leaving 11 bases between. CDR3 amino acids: CASSLTSPIEQYF. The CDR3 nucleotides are TGTGCCAGCAGCTTGACTAGCCCGATCGAGCAGTACTTC.